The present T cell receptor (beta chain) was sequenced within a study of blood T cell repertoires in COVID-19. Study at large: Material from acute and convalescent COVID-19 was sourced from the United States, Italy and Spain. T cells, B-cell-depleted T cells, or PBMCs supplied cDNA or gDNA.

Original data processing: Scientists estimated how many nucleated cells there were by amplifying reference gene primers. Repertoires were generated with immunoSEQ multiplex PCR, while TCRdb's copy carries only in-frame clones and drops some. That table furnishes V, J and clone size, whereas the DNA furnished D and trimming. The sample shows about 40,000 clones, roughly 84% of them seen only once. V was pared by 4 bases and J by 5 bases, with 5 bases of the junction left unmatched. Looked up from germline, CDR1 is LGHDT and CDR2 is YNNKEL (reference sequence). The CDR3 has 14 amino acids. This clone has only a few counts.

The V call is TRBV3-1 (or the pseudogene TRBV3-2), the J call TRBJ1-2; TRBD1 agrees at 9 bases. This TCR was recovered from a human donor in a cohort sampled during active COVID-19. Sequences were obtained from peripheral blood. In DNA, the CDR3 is TGTGCCAGCAGCCCACAGGGGGCTGGTTATGGCTACACCTTC. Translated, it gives CASSPQGAGYGYTF.